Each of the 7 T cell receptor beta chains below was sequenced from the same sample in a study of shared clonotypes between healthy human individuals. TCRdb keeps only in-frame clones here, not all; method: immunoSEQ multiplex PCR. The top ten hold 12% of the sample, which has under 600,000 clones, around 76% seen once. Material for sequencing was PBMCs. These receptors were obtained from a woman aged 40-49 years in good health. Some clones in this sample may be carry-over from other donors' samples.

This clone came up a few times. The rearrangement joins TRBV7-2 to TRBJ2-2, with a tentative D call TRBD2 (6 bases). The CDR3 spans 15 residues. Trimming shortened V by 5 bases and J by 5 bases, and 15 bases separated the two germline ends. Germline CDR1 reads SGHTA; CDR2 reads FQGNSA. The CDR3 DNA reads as TGTGCCAGCAGCCAAGATCACGGGAGTACCGGGGAGCTGTTTTTT. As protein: CASSQDHGSTGELFF.

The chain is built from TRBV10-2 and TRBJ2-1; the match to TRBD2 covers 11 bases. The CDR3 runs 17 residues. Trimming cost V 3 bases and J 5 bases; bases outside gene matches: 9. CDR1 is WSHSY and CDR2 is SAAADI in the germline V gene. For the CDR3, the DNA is TGCGCCAGCAGTGAAAGGGCTAGCGGGAGGAGGGACAATGAGCAGTTCTTC. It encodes CASSERASGRRDNEQFF.

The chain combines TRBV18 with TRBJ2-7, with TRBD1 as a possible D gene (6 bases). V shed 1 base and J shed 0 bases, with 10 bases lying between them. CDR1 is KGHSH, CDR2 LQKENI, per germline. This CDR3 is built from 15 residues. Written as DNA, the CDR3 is TGTGCCAGCTCACCACTACAGGACAGCTCCTACGAGCAGTACTTC. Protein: CASSPLQDSSYEQYF. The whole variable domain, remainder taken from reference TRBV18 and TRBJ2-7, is NAGVMQNPRHLVRRRGQEARLRCSPMKGHSHVYWYRQLPEEGLKFMVYLQKENIIDESGMPKERFSAEFPKEGPSILRIQQVVRGDSAAYFCASSPLQDSSYEQYFGPGTRLTVT.

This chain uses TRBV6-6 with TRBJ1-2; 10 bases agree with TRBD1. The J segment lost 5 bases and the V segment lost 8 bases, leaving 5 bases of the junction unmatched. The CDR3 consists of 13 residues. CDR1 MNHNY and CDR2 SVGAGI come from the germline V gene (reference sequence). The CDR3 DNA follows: TGTGCCAGCCAAGGGACAGGGGCTTATGGCTACACCTTC. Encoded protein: CASQGTGAYGYTF.

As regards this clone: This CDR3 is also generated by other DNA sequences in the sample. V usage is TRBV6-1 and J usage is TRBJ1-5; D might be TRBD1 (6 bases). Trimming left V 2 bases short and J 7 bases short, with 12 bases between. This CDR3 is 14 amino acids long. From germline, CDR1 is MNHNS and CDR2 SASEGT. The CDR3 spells CASSESGGGQPQHF. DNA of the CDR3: TGTGCCAGCAGTGAATCCGGGGGCGGCCAGCCCCAGCATTTT.

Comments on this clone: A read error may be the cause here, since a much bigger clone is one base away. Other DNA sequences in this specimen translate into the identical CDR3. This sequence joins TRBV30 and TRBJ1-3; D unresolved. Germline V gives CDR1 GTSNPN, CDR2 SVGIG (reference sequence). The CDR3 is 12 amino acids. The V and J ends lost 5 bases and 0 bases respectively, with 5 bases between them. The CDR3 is CAWGSSGNTIYF. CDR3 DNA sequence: TGTGCCTGGGGAAGCTCTGGAAACACCATATATTTT.

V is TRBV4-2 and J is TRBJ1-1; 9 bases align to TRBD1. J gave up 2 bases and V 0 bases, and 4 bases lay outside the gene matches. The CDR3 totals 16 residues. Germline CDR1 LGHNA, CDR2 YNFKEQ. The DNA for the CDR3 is TGTGCCAGCAGCCAAGAACAGGGGGCCGTTAACACTGAAGCTTTCTTT. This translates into CASSQEQGAVNTEAFF.